This T cell receptor beta chain was observed in a study of T cells in narcolepsy. On the study more broadly: Donors had narcolepsy type 1 or type 2, or were healthy controls.

Trimming took 2 bases from V and 6 from J, leaving 8 bases between them. The germline V gene has CDR1 MNHNS and CDR2 SASEGT. The CDR3 covers 14 residues. The repertoire was sequenced with immunoSEQ multiplex PCR; TCRdb's copy has only in-frame clones and lacks some. The table shows around 30,000 clones, with approximately 83% occurring only once. The chain recombines TRBV6-1 with TRBJ1-6, with a possible D match to TRBD1 (5 bases). This clonotype was sampled from a human donor with narcolepsy. Sequenced input: CD45RA- memory CD4+ T cells from PBMCs. The CDR3 loop reads CASSESGGNSPLHF. CDR3 DNA: TGTGCCAGCAGTGAATCCGGGGGTAATTCACCCCTCCACTTT.